These T cell receptor beta chains were read from a single sample in a study of T cell repertoires in aging, cancer and after chemotherapy. In TCRdb, the multiplex PCR reads were re-called with MiXCR into one record per CDR3 protein. This sample has over a thousand distinct CDR3 sequences, with 20% to 25% found just once. Sequenced material: blood. These TCRs come from a human donor with a blood cancer. Both conserved end residues are part of each CDR3. D genes are given only for firm matches. Where a row states a size, it is once, few, many or the class of an expanded clone; other rows omit it.

v_call: TRBV28
clone_size: once
j_call: TRBJ2-6
d_call: TRBD1
cdr3_length: 17
cdr3_nt: TGTGCCAGCAGCGGCCAGGGGGCGTTAACGGGGGCCAACGTCCTGACTTTC
cdr3_aa: CASSGQGALTGANVLTF

v_call: TRBV2
clone_size: few
j_call: TRBJ2-5
d_call: TRBD2
cdr3_length: 13
cdr3_nt: TGTGCCAGCACCGGACTAGCGGAAGAGACCCAGTACTTC
cdr3_aa: CASTGLAEETQYF

v_call: TRBV5-6
clone_size: large
j_call: TRBJ2-3
d_call: -
cdr3_length: 15
cdr3_nt: TGTGCCAGCAGCTTTGGGATCGGGGGCCCAGATACGCAGTATTTT
cdr3_aa: CASSFGIGGPDTQYF

v_call: TRBV5-6
clone_size: large
j_call: TRBJ1-5
d_call: -
cdr3_length: 14
cdr3_nt: TGTGCCAGCAGCCGGCTGGATAGCAATCAGCCCCAGCATTTT
cdr3_aa: CASSRLDSNQPQHF

v_call: TRBV30
clone_size: large
j_call: TRBJ1-3
d_call: -
cdr3_length: 11
cdr3_nt: TGTGCCTGGAGTGTCCGCGGCACCATATATTTT
cdr3_aa: CAWSVRGTIYF

v_call: TRBV20-1
clone_size: medium-sized
j_call: TRBJ2-3
d_call: TRBD2
cdr3_length: 15
cdr3_nt: TGCAGTGCTAGAGGTCCTAGCGGGGACACAGATACGCAGTATTTT
cdr3_aa: CSARGPSGDTDTQYF

v_call: TRBV15
clone_size: large
j_call: TRBJ1-3
d_call: -
cdr3_length: 14
cdr3_nt: TGTGCCACCAGCGGCCGGACAGCTGGAAACACCATATATTTT
cdr3_aa: CATSGRTAGNTIYF

v_call: TRBV28
clone_size: -
j_call: TRBJ1-5
d_call: -
cdr3_length: 15
cdr3_nt: TGTGCCAGCAGTTTGGGTGGGATCAACCATCAGCCCCAGCATTTT
cdr3_aa: CASSLGGINHQPQHF

v_call: TRBV7-9
clone_size: few
j_call: TRBJ1-2
d_call: -
cdr3_length: 16
cdr3_nt: TGTGCCAGCAGCCGAAACTCCGGGACGGGGAACTATGGCTACACCTTC
cdr3_aa: CASSRNSGTGNYGYTF

v_call: TRBV4-2
clone_size: -
j_call: TRBJ2-1
d_call: TRBD2
cdr3_length: 19
cdr3_nt: TGTGCCAGCAGCCAATATGGAGTCACCGGGACTAGCGGGTCGAATGAGCAGTTCTTC
cdr3_aa: CASSQYGVTGTSGSNEQFF

v_call: TRBV6-6
clone_size: large
j_call: TRBJ1-2
d_call: -
cdr3_length: 14
cdr3_nt: TGTGCCAGCAGTTACGACGAGGGCGGCTATGGCTACACCTTC
cdr3_aa: CASSYDEGGYGYTF

v_call: TRBV11-3
clone_size: large
j_call: TRBJ2-5
d_call: -
cdr3_length: 13
cdr3_nt: TGTGCCAGCAGCTTAGGGGGACAAGACCCTCAGTACTTC
cdr3_aa: CASSLGGQDPQYF

v_call: TRBV24-1
clone_size: few
j_call: TRBJ2-5
d_call: TRBD1
cdr3_length: 15
cdr3_nt: TGTGCCACCAGTGATTCGCTAGGACAGGCTGGGACCCAGTACTTC
cdr3_aa: CATSDSLGQAGTQYF

v_call: TRBV5-1
clone_size: medium-sized
j_call: TRBJ2-1
d_call: -
cdr3_length: 14
cdr3_nt: TGCGCCAGCAGCTTGGCCAACCGGGGCGATGAGCAGTTCTTC
cdr3_aa: CASSLANRGDEQFF

v_call: TRBV14
clone_size: few
j_call: TRBJ1-5
d_call: -
cdr3_length: 13
cdr3_nt: TGTGCCAGCCCCCAGGGTTTCTCTCAGCCCCAGCATTTT
cdr3_aa: CASPQGFSQPQHF

v_call: TRBV7-9
clone_size: medium-sized
j_call: TRBJ2-1
d_call: -
cdr3_length: 12
cdr3_nt: TGTGCCAGCAGGCTAGCCAGCAATGAGCAGTTCTTC
cdr3_aa: CASRLASNEQFF

v_call: TRBV7-9
clone_size: -
j_call: TRBJ1-5
d_call: TRBD1
cdr3_length: 16
cdr3_nt: TGTGCCAGCAGCTTAGCCGGGACAGGGGGGTATCAGCCCCAGCATTTT
cdr3_aa: CASSLAGTGGYQPQHF

v_call: TRBV4-2
clone_size: -
j_call: TRBJ2-7
d_call: -
cdr3_length: 15
cdr3_nt: TGTGCCAGCAGCCAAGATGGTAGTAGCTCCTACGAGCAGTACTTC
cdr3_aa: CASSQDGSSSYEQYF

v_call: TRBV4-3
clone_size: medium-sized
j_call: TRBJ2-7
d_call: -
cdr3_length: 13
cdr3_nt: TGCGCCAGCAGCCAAGGCCTGGGGTACGAGCAGTACTTC
cdr3_aa: CASSQGLGYEQYF

v_call: TRBV6-1
clone_size: medium-sized
j_call: TRBJ2-7
d_call: TRBD1
cdr3_length: 15
cdr3_nt: TGTGCCAGCAGCGTTTGGGACAGCGCCTCCTACGAGCAGTACTTC
cdr3_aa: CASSVWDSASYEQYF

v_call: TRBV24-1
clone_size: -
j_call: TRBJ2-1
d_call: TRBD2
cdr3_length: 15
cdr3_nt: TGTGCCACCAGTGAAACTAGCGGGAGCGGCAATGAGCAGTTCTTC
cdr3_aa: CATSETSGSGNEQFF

v_call: TRBV5-5
clone_size: large
j_call: TRBJ2-2
d_call: TRBD1
cdr3_length: 16
cdr3_nt: TGTGCCAGCAGCCGACAGGACAGGACCTTCACCGGGGAGCTGTTTTTT
cdr3_aa: CASSRQDRTFTGELFF

v_call: TRBV5-5
clone_size: -
j_call: TRBJ2-7
d_call: -
cdr3_length: 13
cdr3_nt: TGTGCCAGCAGCCCTGGGGGAGCAGACGAGCAGTACTTC
cdr3_aa: CASSPGGADEQYF

v_call: TRBV24-1
clone_size: few
j_call: TRBJ2-5
d_call: -
cdr3_length: 15
cdr3_nt: TGTGCCACCAGTGATTTTCGAACAGGGCACGAGACCCAGTACTTC
cdr3_aa: CATSDFRTGHETQYF

v_call: TRBV7-9
clone_size: medium-sized
j_call: TRBJ1-3
d_call: TRBD1
cdr3_length: 15
cdr3_nt: TGTGCCAGCGACCACACCGGGACAGGGGGGAACACCATATATTTT
cdr3_aa: CASDHTGTGGNTIYF

v_call: TRBV20-1
clone_size: few
j_call: TRBJ2-1
d_call: TRBD1
cdr3_length: 16
cdr3_nt: TGCAGTGCTAGAGATCGGGGACAGGGGGCCTACAATGAGCAGTTCTTC
cdr3_aa: CSARDRGQGAYNEQFF

v_call: TRBV24-1
clone_size: medium-sized
j_call: TRBJ2-5
d_call: TRBD1
cdr3_length: 15
cdr3_nt: TGTGCCACCAGTGACCCGGGACAGTACCAAGAGACCCAGTACTTC
cdr3_aa: CATSDPGQYQETQYF

v_call: TRBV5-5
clone_size: medium-sized
j_call: TRBJ2-7
d_call: TRBD1
cdr3_length: 14
cdr3_nt: TGTGCCAGCAGCTTGGTACAGGGGCTGAGCGAGCAGTACTTC
cdr3_aa: CASSLVQGLSEQYF

v_call: TRBV12-3/TRBV12-4
clone_size: medium-sized
j_call: TRBJ1-1
d_call: -
cdr3_length: 12
cdr3_nt: TGTGCCAGCAGTTTTTGGGGCGCTGAAGCTTTCTTT
cdr3_aa: CASSFWGAEAFF

v_call: TRBV6-4
clone_size: -
j_call: TRBJ2-7
d_call: TRBD1
cdr3_length: 14
cdr3_nt: TGTGCCAGCAGTCCCGGGACAGGGTGGTACGAGCAGTACTTC
cdr3_aa: CASSPGTGWYEQYF

v_call: TRBV6-1
clone_size: medium-sized
j_call: TRBJ2-7
d_call: TRBD1
cdr3_length: 16
cdr3_nt: TGTGCCAGCAGTGGAGCAGGACAGGGAGAATCCTACGAGCAGTACTTC
cdr3_aa: CASSGAGQGESYEQYF

v_call: TRBV19
clone_size: large
j_call: TRBJ1-2
d_call: -
cdr3_length: 13
cdr3_nt: TGTGCCAGTACCGACGGATGGAGGAGAGGCTACACCTTC
cdr3_aa: CASTDGWRRGYTF

v_call: TRBV6-6
clone_size: large
j_call: TRBJ2-2
d_call: -
cdr3_length: 14
cdr3_nt: TGTGCCAGCAGGTCATCCACGAACACCGGGGAGCTGTTTTTT
cdr3_aa: CASRSSTNTGELFF

v_call: TRBV5-4
clone_size: medium-sized
j_call: TRBJ1-2
d_call: -
cdr3_length: 13
cdr3_nt: TGTGCCAGCAGCCCATCAAGGGGGAATGGCTACACCTTC
cdr3_aa: CASSPSRGNGYTF

v_call: TRBV19
clone_size: medium-sized
j_call: TRBJ1-3
d_call: -
cdr3_length: 13
cdr3_nt: TGTGCCAGTAGTATTCTTTCTGGAAACACCATATATTTT
cdr3_aa: CASSILSGNTIYF

v_call: TRBV5-1
clone_size: -
j_call: TRBJ2-2
d_call: -
cdr3_length: 13
cdr3_nt: TGCGCCAGCAGCCTGAAGGGGGGCGGGGAGCTGTTTTTT
cdr3_aa: CASSLKGGGELFF

v_call: TRBV19
clone_size: -
j_call: TRBJ2-3
d_call: TRBD2
cdr3_length: 16
cdr3_nt: TGTGCCAGTAGCCCACTAGCGGGAGGACTAGCAGATACGCAGTATTTT
cdr3_aa: CASSPLAGGLADTQYF

v_call: TRBV7-6
clone_size: large
j_call: TRBJ2-7
d_call: -
cdr3_length: 13
cdr3_nt: TGTGCCAGCAGCTCAGGTCCGAACTACGAGCAGTACTTC
cdr3_aa: CASSSGPNYEQYF

v_call: TRBV30
clone_size: large
j_call: TRBJ2-5
d_call: -
cdr3_length: 13
cdr3_nt: TGTGCCTGGAGTATGGATGGCCAAGAGACCCAGTACTTC
cdr3_aa: CAWSMDGQETQYF

v_call: TRBV12-3/TRBV12-4
clone_size: medium-sized
j_call: TRBJ2-7
d_call: -
cdr3_length: 12
cdr3_nt: TGTGCCAGCAGTTTTGGGGGAGGCGAGCAGTACTTC
cdr3_aa: CASSFGGGEQYF

v_call: TRBV5-5
clone_size: medium-sized
j_call: TRBJ2-7
d_call: -
cdr3_length: 15
cdr3_nt: TGCGCCAGCAGCTTGAACACAGGGAGTGTCTACGAGCAGTACTTC
cdr3_aa: CASSLNTGSVYEQYF

v_call: TRBV19
clone_size: large
j_call: TRBJ2-7
d_call: TRBD1
cdr3_length: 15
cdr3_nt: TGTGCCAGTAGTCTTCGACAGGGGGCTATTTACGAGCAGTACTTC
cdr3_aa: CASSLRQGAIYEQYF

v_call: TRBV11-3
clone_size: -
j_call: TRBJ2-1
d_call: -
cdr3_length: 14
cdr3_nt: TGTGCCAGCAGCGTAGGGGGGGCCTACAATGAGCAGTTCTTC
cdr3_aa: CASSVGGAYNEQFF

v_call: TRBV4-3
clone_size: few
j_call: TRBJ1-6
d_call: -
cdr3_length: 18
cdr3_nt: TGCGCCAGCAGCCAACACCACAGGGAGAGCTCCTATAATTCACCCCTCCACTTT
cdr3_aa: CASSQHHRESSYNSPLHF

v_call: TRBV19
clone_size: large
j_call: TRBJ2-6
d_call: -
cdr3_length: 14
cdr3_nt: TGTGCCAACTCTCAGACGGGAGGGGCCAACGTCCTGACTTTC
cdr3_aa: CANSQTGGANVLTF

v_call: TRBV4-2
clone_size: -
j_call: TRBJ1-1
d_call: TRBD1
cdr3_length: 13
cdr3_nt: TGTGCCAGCAGGGGGACAGGGGACACAGAAGTCTTCTTT
cdr3_aa: CASRGTGDTEVFF

v_call: TRBV7-9
clone_size: -
j_call: TRBJ2-1
d_call: TRBD2
cdr3_length: 15
cdr3_nt: TGTGCCAGCAGCTTAGCCCGCGGACTAGCCCATGAGCAGTTCTTC
cdr3_aa: CASSLARGLAHEQFF

v_call: TRBV7-9
clone_size: -
j_call: TRBJ2-2
d_call: -
cdr3_length: 13
cdr3_nt: TGTGCCAGCAGCCAGTGGGAGGTCGGGGAGCTGTTTTTT
cdr3_aa: CASSQWEVGELFF

v_call: TRBV12-3/TRBV12-4
clone_size: once
j_call: TRBJ1-1
d_call: -
cdr3_length: 21
cdr3_nt: TGTGCCAGCAGTGAAGCGCTGGGGAAGAGAGGGAAGCTGGGAATGAACACTGAAGCTTTCTTT
cdr3_aa: CASSEALGKRGKLGMNTEAFF

v_call: TRBV5-6
clone_size: hyperexpanded
j_call: TRBJ2-6
d_call: -
cdr3_length: 18
cdr3_nt: TGTGCCAGCAGTCCCCGGGAGACGTATGGCTCTGGGGCCAACGTCCTGACTTTC
cdr3_aa: CASSPRETYGSGANVLTF

v_call: TRBV20-1
clone_size: -
j_call: TRBJ2-1
d_call: -
cdr3_length: 15
cdr3_nt: TGCAGTGCTAGAGGGCGGGACAACTCCTACAATGAGCAGTTCTTC
cdr3_aa: CSARGRDNSYNEQFF

v_call: TRBV7-2
clone_size: -
j_call: TRBJ2-3
d_call: TRBD2
cdr3_length: 16
cdr3_nt: TGTGCCAGCAGCGCCAGATCGGGACTAAACACAGATACGCAGTATTTT
cdr3_aa: CASSARSGLNTDTQYF

v_call: TRBV6-6
clone_size: large
j_call: TRBJ2-7
d_call: -
cdr3_length: 13
cdr3_nt: TGTGCCAGCAGTTACGCTGCGGGCTACGAGCAGTACTTC
cdr3_aa: CASSYAAGYEQYF